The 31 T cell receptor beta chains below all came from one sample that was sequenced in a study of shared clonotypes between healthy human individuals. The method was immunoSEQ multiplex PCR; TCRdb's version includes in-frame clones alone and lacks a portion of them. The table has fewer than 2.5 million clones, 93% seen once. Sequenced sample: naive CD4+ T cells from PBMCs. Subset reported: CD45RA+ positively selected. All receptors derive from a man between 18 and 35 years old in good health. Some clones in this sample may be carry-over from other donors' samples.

DNA of the CDR3: TGCGCCAGCAGCTCTCAACAGGGGTACACCGGGGAGCTGTTTTTT. The encoded protein is CASSSQQGYTGELFF. The chain links TRBV4-3 to TRBJ2-2, with 7 bases fitting TRBD1. The CDR3 is made up of 15 amino acids. J lost 3 bases, V lost 5 bases, and 6 bases had no gene match. Per the germline V gene, CDR1 is LGHNA and CDR2 is YSLEER.

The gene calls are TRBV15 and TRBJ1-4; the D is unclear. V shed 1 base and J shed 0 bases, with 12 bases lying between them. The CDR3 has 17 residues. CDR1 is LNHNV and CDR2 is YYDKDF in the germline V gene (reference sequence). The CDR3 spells CATSRGGGPPTNEKLFF. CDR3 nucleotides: TGTGCCACCAGCAGAGGAGGAGGTCCGCCAACTAATGAAAAACTGTTTTTT. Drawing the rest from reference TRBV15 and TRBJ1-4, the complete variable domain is DAMVIQNPRYQVTQFGKPVTLSCSQTLNHNVMYWYQQKSSQAPKLLFHYYDKDFNNEADTPDNFQSRRPNTSFCFLDIRSPGLGDTAMYLCATSRGGGPPTNEKLFFGSGTQLSVL.

CDR3 amino acids: CASSFGRGQETQYF. CDR3 DNA sequence: TGTGCCAGCAGCTTCGGGAGGGGGCAAGAGACCCAGTACTTC. This chain uses TRBV5-5 with TRBJ2-5; 8 bases map to TRBD2. CDR1 and CDR2 from the germline V gene are SGHKS and YYEKEE (reference sequence). The V segment lost 2 bases and the J segment 2 bases; nucleotides outside the gene matches: 2. The CDR3 sequence is 14 residues long.

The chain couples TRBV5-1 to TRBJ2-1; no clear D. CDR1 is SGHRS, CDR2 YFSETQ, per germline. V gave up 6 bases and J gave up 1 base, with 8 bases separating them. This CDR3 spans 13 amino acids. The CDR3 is CASMASSYNEQFF. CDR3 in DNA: TGCGCCAGCATGGCCAGTTCCTACAATGAGCAGTTCTTC. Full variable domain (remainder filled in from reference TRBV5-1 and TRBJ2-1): KAGVTQTPRYLIKTRGQQVTLSCSPISGHRSVSWYQQTPGQGLQFLFEYFSETQRNKGNFPGRFSGRQFSNSRSEMNVSTLELGDSALYLCASMASSYNEQFFGPGTRLTVL.

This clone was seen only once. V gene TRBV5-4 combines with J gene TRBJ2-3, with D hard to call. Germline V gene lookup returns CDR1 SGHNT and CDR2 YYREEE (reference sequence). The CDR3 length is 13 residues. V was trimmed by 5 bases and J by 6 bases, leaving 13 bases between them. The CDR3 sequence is CASSAPPMDTQYF. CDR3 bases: TGTGCCAGCAGTGCGCCCCCGATGGATACGCAGTATTTT.

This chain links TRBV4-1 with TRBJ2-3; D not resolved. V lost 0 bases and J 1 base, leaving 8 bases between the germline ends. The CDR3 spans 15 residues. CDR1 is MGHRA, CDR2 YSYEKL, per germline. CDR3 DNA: TGCGCCAGCAGCCAAGAAGGTGCAGGCACAGATACGCAGTATTTT. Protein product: CASSQEGAGTDTQYF.

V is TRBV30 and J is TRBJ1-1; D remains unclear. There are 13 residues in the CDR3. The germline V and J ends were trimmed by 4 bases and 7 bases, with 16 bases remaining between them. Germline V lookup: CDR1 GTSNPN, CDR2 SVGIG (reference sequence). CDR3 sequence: CAWNRQAASEAFF. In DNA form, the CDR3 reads TGTGCCTGGAACCGTCAGGCAGCTAGTGAAGCTTTCTTT.

This CDR3 reads CASMAATNEKLFF. CDR3 bases: TGTGCCAGCATGGCCGCAACTAATGAAAAACTGTTTTTT. The chain employs TRBV28 and TRBJ1-4; D unclear. V dropped 7 bases and J dropped 0 bases, with 6 bases sitting between them. The length of the CDR3 is 13 residues. From germline, CDR1 is MDHEN and CDR2 SYDVKM.

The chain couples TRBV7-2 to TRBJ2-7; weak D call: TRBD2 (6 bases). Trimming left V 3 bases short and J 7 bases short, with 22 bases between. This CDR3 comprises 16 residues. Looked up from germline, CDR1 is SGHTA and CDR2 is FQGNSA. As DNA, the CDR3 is TGTGCCAGCAGCTTTACCCCTTCCGGGAGTGTTGCGGAGCAGTACTTC. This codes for CASSFTPSGSVAEQYF.

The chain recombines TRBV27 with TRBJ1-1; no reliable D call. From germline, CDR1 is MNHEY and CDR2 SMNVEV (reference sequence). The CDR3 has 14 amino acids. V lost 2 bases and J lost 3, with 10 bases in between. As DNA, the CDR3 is TGTGCCAGCAGTTTACTCGGGGAGTACACTGAAGCTTTCTTT. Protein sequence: CASSLLGEYTEAFF.

The CDR3 DNA follows: TGCGCCAGCAGCCTAAGAAATGAGCAGTTCTTC. It specifies CASSLRNEQFF. The chain is built from TRBV4-1 and TRBJ2-1; D is uncertain. The V gene's germline CDR1 is MGHRA and CDR2 YSYEKL. The V and J ends lost 4 bases and 7 bases respectively, with 5 bases between them. The CDR3 contains 11 residues.

The CDR3 region is CASSLGASRQQYF. The CDR3 DNA reads TGCGCCAGCAGCTTGGGTGCCAGCCGGCAGCAGTACTTC. The V gene is TRBV5-1, the J gene TRBJ2-7; no reliable D call. CDR1 and CDR2 from the germline V gene are SGHRS and YFSETQ. This CDR3 is 13 amino acids long. Trimming removed 0 bases at V and 8 bases at J, with 12 bases between.

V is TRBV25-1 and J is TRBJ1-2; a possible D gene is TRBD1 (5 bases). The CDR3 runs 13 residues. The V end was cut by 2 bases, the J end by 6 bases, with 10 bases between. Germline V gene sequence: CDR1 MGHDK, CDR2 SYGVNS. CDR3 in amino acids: CASSEQGNNGYTF. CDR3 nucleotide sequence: TGTGCCAGCAGTGAACAGGGTAATAATGGCTACACCTTC.

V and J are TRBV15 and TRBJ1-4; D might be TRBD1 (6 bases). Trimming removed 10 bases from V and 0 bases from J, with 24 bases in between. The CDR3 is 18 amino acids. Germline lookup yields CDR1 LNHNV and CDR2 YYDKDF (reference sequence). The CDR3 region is CAIKSWQGTFATNEKLFF. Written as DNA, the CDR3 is TGTGCCATCAAGTCATGGCAGGGGACCTTCGCAACTAATGAAAAACTGTTTTTT.

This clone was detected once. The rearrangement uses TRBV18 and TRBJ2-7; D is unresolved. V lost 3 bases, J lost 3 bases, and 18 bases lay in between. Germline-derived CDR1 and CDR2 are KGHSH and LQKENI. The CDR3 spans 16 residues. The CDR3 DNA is TGTGCCAGCTCACCGTCGTTGTCGGGCTGGAACTACGAGCAGTACTTC. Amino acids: CASSPSLSGWNYEQYF. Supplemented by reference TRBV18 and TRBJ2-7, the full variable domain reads NAGVMQNPRHLVRRRGQEARLRCSPMKGHSHVYWYRQLPEEGLKFMVYLQKENIIDESGMPKERFSAEFPKEGPSILRIQQVVRGDSAAYFCASSPSLSGWNYEQYFGPGTRLTVT.

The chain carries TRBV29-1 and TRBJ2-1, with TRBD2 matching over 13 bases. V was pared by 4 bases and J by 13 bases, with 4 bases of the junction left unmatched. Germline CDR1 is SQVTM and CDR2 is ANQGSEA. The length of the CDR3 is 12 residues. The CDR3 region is CSVGTSGSGQFF. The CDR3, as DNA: TGCAGCGTTGGGACTAGCGGGAGTGGACAGTTCTTC.

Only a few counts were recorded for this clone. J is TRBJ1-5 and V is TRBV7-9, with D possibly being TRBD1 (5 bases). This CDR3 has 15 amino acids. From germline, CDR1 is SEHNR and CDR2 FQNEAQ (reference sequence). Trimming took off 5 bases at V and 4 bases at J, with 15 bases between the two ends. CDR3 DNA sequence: TGTGCCAGCAGCCCCGGGGGTGCGGTTAATCAGCCCCAGCATTTT. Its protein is CASSPGGAVNQPQHF.

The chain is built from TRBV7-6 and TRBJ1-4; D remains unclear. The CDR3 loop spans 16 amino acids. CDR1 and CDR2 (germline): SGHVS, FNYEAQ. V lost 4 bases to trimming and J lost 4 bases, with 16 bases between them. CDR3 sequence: CASSSPRSGLNEKLFF. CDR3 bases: TGTGCCAGCAGCTCCCCGAGGTCGGGTCTTAATGAAAAACTGTTTTTT.

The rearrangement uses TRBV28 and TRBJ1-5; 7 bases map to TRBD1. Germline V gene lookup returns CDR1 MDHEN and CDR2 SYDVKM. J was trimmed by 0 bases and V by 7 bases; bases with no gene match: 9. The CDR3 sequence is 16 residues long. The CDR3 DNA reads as TGTGCCAGCATCCGGGACAGACCTCTTAGCAATCAGCCCCAGCATTTT. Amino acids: CASIRDRPLSNQPQHF.

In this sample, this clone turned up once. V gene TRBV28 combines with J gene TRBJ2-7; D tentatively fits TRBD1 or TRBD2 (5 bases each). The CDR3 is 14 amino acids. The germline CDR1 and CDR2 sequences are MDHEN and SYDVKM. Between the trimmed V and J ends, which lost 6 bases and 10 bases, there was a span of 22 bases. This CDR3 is CASSPSEWVGAQYF. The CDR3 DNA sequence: TGTGCCAGCAGCCCTTCCGAATGGGTCGGGGCTCAGTACTTC.

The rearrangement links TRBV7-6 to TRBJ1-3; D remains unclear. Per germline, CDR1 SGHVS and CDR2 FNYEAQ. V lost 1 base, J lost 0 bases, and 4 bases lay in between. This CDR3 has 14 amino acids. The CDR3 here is CASSLGSSGNTIYF. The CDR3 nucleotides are TGTGCCAGCAGCTTAGGTAGCTCTGGAAACACCATATATTTT.

CDR3 sequence (DNA): TGTGCCACCAGCATCTCTGTGGGGGTCTACGAGCAGTACTTC. Protein product: CATSISVGVYEQYF. The chain links TRBV15 to TRBJ2-7; either TRBD1 or TRBD2 may fit D (5 bases each). The germline V and J ends were trimmed by 4 bases and 3 bases, with 13 bases remaining between them. The CDR3 runs 14 residues. Looked up from germline, CDR1 is LNHNV and CDR2 is YYDKDF (reference sequence).

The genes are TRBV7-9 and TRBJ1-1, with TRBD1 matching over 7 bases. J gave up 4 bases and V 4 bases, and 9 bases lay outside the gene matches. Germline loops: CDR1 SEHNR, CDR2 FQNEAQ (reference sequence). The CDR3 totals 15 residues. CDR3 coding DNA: TGTGCCAGCAGCTCCAACAGGGGTTCCGGCACTGAAGCTTTCTTT. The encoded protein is CASSSNRGSGTEAFF. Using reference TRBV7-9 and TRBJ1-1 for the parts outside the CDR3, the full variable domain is DTGVSQNPRHKITKRGQNVTFRCDPISEHNRLYWYRQTLGQGPEFLTYFQNEAQLEKSRLLSDRFSAERPKGSFSTLEIQRTEQGDSAMYLCASSSNRGSGTEAFFGQGTRLTVV.

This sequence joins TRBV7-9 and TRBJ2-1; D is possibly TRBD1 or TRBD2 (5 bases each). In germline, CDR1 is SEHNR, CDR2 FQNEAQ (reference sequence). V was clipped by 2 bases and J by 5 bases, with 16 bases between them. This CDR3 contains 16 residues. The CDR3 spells CASSLIYGVGDNEQFF. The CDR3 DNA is TGTGCCAGCAGCTTAATTTACGGGGTAGGGGACAATGAGCAGTTCTTC.

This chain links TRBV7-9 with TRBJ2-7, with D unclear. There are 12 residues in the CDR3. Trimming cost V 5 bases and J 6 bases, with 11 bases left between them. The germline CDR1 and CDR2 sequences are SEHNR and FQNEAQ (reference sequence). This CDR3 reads CASSAQVPEQYF. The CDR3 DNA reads TGTGCCAGCAGCGCTCAGGTACCCGAGCAGTACTTC. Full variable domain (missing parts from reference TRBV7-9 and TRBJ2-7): DTGVSQNPRHKITKRGQNVTFRCDPISEHNRLYWYRQTLGQGPEFLTYFQNEAQLEKSRLLSDRFSAERPKGSFSTLEIQRTEQGDSAMYLCASSAQVPEQYFGPGTRLTVT.

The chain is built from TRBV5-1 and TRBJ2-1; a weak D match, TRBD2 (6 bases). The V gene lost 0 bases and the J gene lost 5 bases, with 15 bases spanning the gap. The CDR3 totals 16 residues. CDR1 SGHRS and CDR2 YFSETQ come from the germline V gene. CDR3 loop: CASSLAGSGRHNEQFF. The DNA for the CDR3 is TGCGCCAGCAGCTTGGCCGGCAGCGGGCGACACAATGAGCAGTTCTTC.

CDR3 bases: TGTGCCAGCAGTTACGCCGGGACTAGTGCCTACGAGCAGTACTTC. Protein product: CASSYAGTSAYEQYF. The chain employs TRBV6-5 and TRBJ2-7; TRBD2 matches at 8 bases. This CDR3 spans 15 amino acids. The V segment lost 2 bases and the J segment 2 bases; nucleotides outside the gene matches: 5. CDR1 is MNHEY and CDR2 is SVGAGI in the germline V gene.

The CDR3 nucleotides read TGTGCCAGTAGCGGGACGAGTAGCCGATCGATCTCGTACAATGAGCAGTTCTTC. The encoded protein is CASSGTSSRSISYNEQFF. J is TRBJ2-1 and V is TRBV19, with D perhaps assigned TRBD1 or TRBD2 (5 bases each). Germline V CDR1 and CDR2: LNHDA, SQIVND (reference sequence). The V gene lost 6 bases and the J gene lost 4 bases, with 25 bases spanning the gap. The CDR3 is made up of 18 amino acids.

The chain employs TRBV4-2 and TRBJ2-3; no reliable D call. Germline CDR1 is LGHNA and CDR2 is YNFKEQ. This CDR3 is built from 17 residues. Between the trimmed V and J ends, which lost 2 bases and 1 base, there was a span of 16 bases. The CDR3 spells CASSQRNLDTRTDTQYF. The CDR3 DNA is TGTGCCAGCAGCCAACGTAATCTAGATACACGCACAGATACGCAGTATTTT.

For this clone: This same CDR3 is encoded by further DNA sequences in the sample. The CDR3 nucleotides are TGCGCCAGCAGCAGGGGGAGCACAGATACGCAGTATTTT. It encodes CASSRGSTDTQYF. This chain links TRBV5-1 with TRBJ2-3; TRBD1 might be the D (6 bases). Trimming shortened V by 4 bases and J by 0 bases, and 6 bases separated the two germline ends. This CDR3 is 13 amino acids long. Germline CDR1 reads SGHRS; CDR2 reads YFSETQ.

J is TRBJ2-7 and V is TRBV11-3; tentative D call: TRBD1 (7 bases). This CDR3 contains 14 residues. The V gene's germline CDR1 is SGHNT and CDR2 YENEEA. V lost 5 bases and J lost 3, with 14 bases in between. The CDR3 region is CASSPGGQSYEQYF. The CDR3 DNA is TGTGCCAGCAGCCCCGGGGGACAGAGCTACGAGCAGTACTTC. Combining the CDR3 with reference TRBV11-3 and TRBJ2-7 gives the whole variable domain EAGVVQSPRYKIIEKKQPVAFWCNPISGHNTLYWYLQNLGQGPELLIRYENEEAVDDSQLPKDRFSAERLKGVDSTLKIQPAELGDSAVYLCASSPGGQSYEQYFGPGTRLTVT.